The clone carrying this T cell receptor (beta chain) showed up many times. This entry comes from a study of beta chain features in type 1 diabetes. On average, the one heparinised blood draw given by each donor was around 120 mL. Isolation of CD4+ naive, central memory, regulatory and stem cell-like memory cells was achieved by sorting via CD45RO/CCR7/CD25/CD127/CD95/CD27. Sequenced material consisted of expressed TCRB transcripts (all of the isolated RNA was reverse transcribed). Sequenced naive, central memory and regulatory T cell samples produced an average of about 3.9 million reads. Using immunoSEQ multiplex PCR, the repertoire was profiled, and TCRdb retains in-frame clones only, with some absent. The table records 250,000 to 350,000 clones, around 13% of them present only once. CDR3 length: 14 amino acids. The germline V and J ends were trimmed by 6 bases and 6 bases, with 12 bases remaining between them. From germline, CDR1 is MNHEY and CDR2 SVGAGI.

This chain joins TRBV6-5 and TRBJ1-6; a possible D gene is TRBD1 (6 bases). The clonotype comes from a man aged 30-40 years in good health. The sample consisted of central memory CD4+ T cells from blood. CDR3: CASRPGQINSPLHF. The CDR3 DNA sequence: TGTGCCAGCAGACCCGGACAGATTAATTCACCCCTCCACTTT.